The clone carrying this TCR beta chain was seen only a few times. These data are taken from a study of blood T cell repertoires in COVID-19. In the study overall: PBMCs, B-cell-depleted T cells, or T cells provided the cDNA or gDNA that made up the material.

The germline V and J ends were trimmed by 8 bases and 0 bases, with 23 bases remaining between them. The CDR3 has 18 amino acids. From germline, CDR1 is SNHLY and CDR2 FYNNEI. All enrollees were about 18 to 89 years old and from about two dozen US areas. Cohort placement rested on clinical history that participants reported themselves. Assay used: immunoSEQ multiplex PCR; TCRdb lists only in-frame clones, some missing. The sample contains 200,000 or so clones, 80% of which appear only once. The TCR sequence derives from a woman aged 40 to 50 with acute COVID-19. The source material was PBMCs or T cells enriched from blood (not recorded which). V gene TRBV2 combines with J gene TRBJ2-4; D might be TRBD2 (6 bases). As DNA, the CDR3 is TGTGCCAGCGAGATGGGCCGGGGAACGGGAGTAGCCAAAAACATTCAGTACTTC. The encoded protein is CASEMGRGTGVAKNIQYF.